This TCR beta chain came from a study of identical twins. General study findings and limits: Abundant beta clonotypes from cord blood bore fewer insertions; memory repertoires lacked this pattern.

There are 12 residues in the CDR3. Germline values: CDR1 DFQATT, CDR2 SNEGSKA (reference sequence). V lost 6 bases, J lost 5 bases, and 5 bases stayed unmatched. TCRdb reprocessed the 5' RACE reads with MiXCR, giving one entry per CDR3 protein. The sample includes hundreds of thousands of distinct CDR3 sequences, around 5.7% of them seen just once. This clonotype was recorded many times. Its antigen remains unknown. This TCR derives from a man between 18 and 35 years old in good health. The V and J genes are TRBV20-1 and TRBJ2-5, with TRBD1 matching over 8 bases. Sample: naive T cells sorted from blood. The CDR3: CSATGVGETQYF. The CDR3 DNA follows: TGCAGTGCGACAGGGGTAGGCGAGACCCAGTACTTC.